Sequencing of this T cell receptor (beta chain) was carried out in a study of blood T cell repertoires in COVID-19. Produced via immunoSEQ multiplex PCR; TCRdb's table is partial and in-frame only. This sample has roughly 80,000 clones; 70% to 90% occur once, and the top ten carry about 14%. Losses at the gene ends were 3 bases for V and 6 bases for J; bases not matched to a gene: 5. Germline values: CDR1 LGHDT, CDR2 YNNKEL (reference sequence). CDR3 length equals 14 residues. The sequence was collected from a woman in her sixties or seventies with acute or convalescent COVID-19. The specimen was peripheral blood. This chain links TRBV3-1 (or the pseudogene TRBV3-2) with TRBJ1-5; TRBD1 aligns across 7 bases. This CDR3 reads CASSQLSGGQPQHF. The CDR3 coding sequence is TGTGCCAGCAGCCAGCTTTCAGGGGGTCAGCCCCAGCATTTT.